Listed here are 3 T cell receptor beta chains from one sample, sequenced in a study of control samples from healthy donors and cancer patients. The repertoire was sequenced with immunoSEQ multiplex PCR; TCRdb's copy has only in-frame clones and lacks some. The table has about 83,000 clones, 90% to 95% seen once; the top ten hold roughly 18%. Sequenced: blood. The receptors originated from a man between 45 and 60 years old in good health.

This rearrangement joins TRBV5-4 to TRBJ1-2, with D maybe TRBD1 (6 bases). Trimming left V 4 bases short and J 2 bases short, with 9 bases between. This CDR3 has 13 amino acids. Per the germline V gene, CDR1 is SGHNT and CDR2 is YYREEE (reference sequence). The CDR3 DNA sequence: TGTGCCAGCAGCCGGGGACACAACTATGGCTACACCTTC. It codes for CASSRGHNYGYTF.

The gene calls are TRBV19 and TRBJ2-4; D not resolved. Germline CDR1 and CDR2: LNHDA and SQIVND (reference sequence). The V end lost 5 bases, the J end lost 0 bases, and 5 bases lay between the germline ends. CDR3 length equals 13 residues. The CDR3 coding sequence is TGTGCCAGTAGTGGCGGAGCCAAAAACATTCAGTACTTC. Translation: CASSGGAKNIQYF.

This chain connects TRBV30 to TRBJ1-1; possibly TRBD1 for D (5 bases). CDR1 and CDR2 from the germline V gene are GTSNPN and SVGIG (reference sequence). The CDR3 runs 14 residues. The V gene lost 1 base and the J gene lost 4 bases, with 13 bases spanning the gap. CDR3 residues: CAWSGGSWSTEAFF. As DNA, the CDR3 is TGTGCCTGGAGTGGGGGGAGTTGGAGCACTGAAGCTTTCTTT.